The present T cell receptor beta chain was sequenced within a study of Graves' ophthalmopathy and Graves' hyperthyroidism. On the study more broadly: A follow-up of 18 months without ophthalmopathy meant that hyperthyroidism was stable.

Scientists amplified the TCR beta CDR3 regions from RNA transcripts. The workflow started with a first-round RT-PCR run with HTBI primers and then moved on to a second-round multiplex PCR. TCRdb re-called the multiplex PCR reads with MiXCR, one entry per CDR3 protein. The table shows over a million distinct CDR3 sequences, with around a third occurring only once. This CDR3 contains 15 residues. Germline CDR1 is SEHNR and CDR2 is FQNEAQ (reference sequence). The trim removed 7 bases at V and 2 bases at J, leaving 10 bases unmatched. General study findings and limits: In separating ophthalmopathy from stable hyperthyroidism, a 13-signature model achieved nearly 90% sensitivity and around 81% specificity.

Participants with hyperthyroidism, aged 18 to 65, were newly diagnosed with under 2 months' duration. Each diagnosis was determined on the basis of clinical symptoms, serum thyroxine, TRAb, thyroid ultrasound and orbital computed tomography. Many counts were recorded for this clonotype. Its antigen is not identified. This rearrangement joins TRBV7-9 to TRBJ2-5, with 7 bases matching TRBD1. Sequenced sample: peripheral blood or thyroid tissue (not recorded which). The receptor was derived from an adult man with Graves' hyperthyroidism. The CDR3: CASTDTRGPQETQYF. The CDR3 nucleotides are TGTGCCAGCACCGACACGAGGGGGCCTCAAGAGACCCAGTACTTC.